The 18 T cell receptor beta chains below were found in one sample sequenced in a study of T cell changes during pregnancy in multiple sclerosis. Sequencing used immunoSEQ multiplex PCR; TCRdb keeps in-frame clones, though not all of them. The sample shows approximately 37,000 clones, around nine tenths of them seen only once. The source material was CD4+ T cells from peripheral blood mononuclear cells, sampled in the third trimester of pregnancy. The receptors were sampled from a female donor in good health, enrolled as a control in a pregnancy study.

The genes are TRBV6-5 and TRBJ2-5, with D perhaps matching TRBD2 (6 bases). This CDR3 contains 12 residues. The V and J ends lost 2 bases and 5 bases respectively, with 6 bases between them. Germline values: CDR1 MNHEY, CDR2 SVGAGI. CDR3 sequence: CASSYGGETQYF. In DNA form, the CDR3 reads TGTGCCAGCAGTTACGGGGGGGAGACCCAGTACTTC.

The chain combines TRBV28 with TRBJ1-5; a weak D match, TRBD1 (6 bases). Per germline, CDR1 MDHEN and CDR2 SYDVKM. The CDR3 contains 18 residues. Trimming removed 2 bases from V and 2 bases from J, with 19 bases in between. The CDR3 here is CASSLVNWWQGRNQPQHF. Here the CDR3 DNA reads TGTGCCAGCAGTTTAGTTAATTGGTGGCAGGGGCGCAATCAGCCCCAGCATTTT.

The rearrangement links TRBV27 to TRBJ2-3; 10 bases are a match to TRBD1. V lost 3 bases and J lost 3; bases outside the gene matches: 6. CDR1 and CDR2 from the germline V gene are MNHEY and SMNVEV (reference sequence). The CDR3 has 16 amino acids. CDR3 amino acids: CASSLWTGGGTDTQYF. The CDR3 DNA reads as TGTGCCAGCAGTTTGTGGACAGGGGGTGGGACAGATACGCAGTATTTT.

The chain has TRBV11-2 and TRBJ2-5; TRBD1 agrees at 7 bases. The CDR3 contains 15 residues. CDR1 SGHAT and CDR2 FQNNGV come from the germline V gene. V lost 5 bases to trimming and J lost 2 bases; unmatched junction nucleotides: 8. The CDR3 loop reads CASSVRQGPQETQYF. In DNA, the CDR3 is TGTGCCAGCAGCGTTAGACAGGGCCCTCAAGAGACCCAGTACTTC.

This rearrangement joins TRBV7-9 to TRBJ2-6; TRBD2 matches at 8 bases. The CDR3 spans 17 residues. CDR1 SEHNR and CDR2 FQNEAQ come from the germline V gene (reference sequence). V dropped 10 bases and J dropped 1; count of bases not matched to a gene: 12. The chain's CDR3 is CATPWTSFLSGANVLTF. CDR3 nucleotides: TGTGCCACCCCCTGGACTAGCTTTCTATCTGGGGCCAACGTCCTGACTTTC.

This clone was found a few times. The rearrangement links TRBV19 to TRBJ1-5, with TRBD1 identical over 9 bases. Germline V CDR1 and CDR2: LNHDA, SQIVND (reference sequence). The V segment lost 7 bases and the J segment 5 bases; nucleotides outside the gene matches: 6. This CDR3 spans 14 amino acids. The DNA for the CDR3 is TGTGCCAGTACCTCGGACAGGGGTGATCAGCCCCAGCATTTT. Translated: CASTSDRGDQPQHF.

This rearrangement joins TRBV6-5 to TRBJ1-5, with unresolved D. V was trimmed by 9 bases and J by 4 bases, leaving 10 bases between them. Germline V gives CDR1 MNHEY, CDR2 SVGAGI. The CDR3 spans 12 residues. The CDR3 nucleotides are TGTGCCAGTTGGGAGAAAAATCAGCCCCAGCATTTT. Protein: CASWEKNQPQHF.

J is TRBJ2-3 and V is TRBV6-1; 10 nucleotides line up with TRBD2. This CDR3 has 15 residues. Germline values: CDR1 MNHNS, CDR2 SASEGT. V was clipped by 4 bases and J by 5 bases; unmatched bases: 6. CDR3 sequence: CASSVTSGAGDTQYF. For the CDR3, the DNA is TGTGCCAGCAGTGTCACTAGCGGGGCCGGAGATACGCAGTATTTT.

This rearrangement joins TRBV21-1 to TRBJ2-3; the listed D gene, TRBD2, was not tested against the DNA. TRBV21-1 is a recognized pseudogene. The CDR3 is 16 residues long. Here the CDR3 DNA reads TGTGCCAGCAGCAAAAAAGGGCGGGAGGGCACAGATACGCAGTATTTT. It codes for CASSKKGREGTDTQYF.

V usage is TRBV7-6 and J usage is TRBJ1-4, with D possibly TRBD1 on 5 matching bases. The V gene lost 6 bases and the J gene lost 8 bases, with 16 bases spanning the gap. CDR3 length: 14 amino acids. CDR1 and CDR2 (germline): SGHVS, FNYEAQ. The CDR3 loop reads CASRPIAGDEKLFF. The CDR3 DNA reads as TGTGCCAGCAGACCCATTGCGGGGGACGAAAAACTGTTTTTT.

The V call is TRBV25-1, the J call TRBJ2-3; TRBD2 agrees at 9 bases. The CDR3 totals 13 residues. Losses at the gene ends were 9 bases for V and 4 bases for J; bases not matched to a gene: 5. In germline, CDR1 is MGHDK, CDR2 SYGVNS. The CDR3 region is CASRRGGPDTQYF. CDR3 nucleotides: TGTGCCAGTCGGCGGGGGGGACCAGATACGCAGTATTTT. Full variable domain (missing parts from reference TRBV25-1 and TRBJ2-3): EADIYQTPRYLVIGTGKKITLECSQTMGHDKMYWYQQDPGMELHLIHYSYGVNSTEKGDLSSESTVSRIRTEHFPLTLESARPSHTSQYLCASRRGGPDTQYFGPGTRLTVL.

The J gene is TRBJ2-5, the V gene TRBV7-9; 10 nucleotides agree with TRBD1. The ends lost 5 bases at V and 5 bases at J; junction bases unmatched: 8. The V gene's germline CDR1 is SEHNR and CDR2 FQNEAQ (reference sequence). CDR3 length equals 15 residues. CDR3 amino acids: CASSPDRGDGETQYF. As DNA, the CDR3 is TGTGCCAGCAGCCCGGACAGGGGGGACGGGGAGACCCAGTACTTC.

The J gene is TRBJ2-7, the V gene TRBV28; TRBD2 matches at 13 bases. With 6 bases clipped from V and 2 bases from J, the junction kept 7 bases outside the gene matches. The CDR3 extends over 16 amino acids. From germline, CDR1 is MDHEN and CDR2 SYDVKM. CDR3 in amino acids: CASSRRTSGGTYEQYF. The DNA of the CDR3 is TGTGCCAGCAGCCGCCGGACTAGCGGGGGCACCTACGAGCAGTACTTC.

V and J are TRBV14 and TRBJ1-1; weak D call: TRBD1 (6 bases). The V end was cut by 5 bases, the J end by 6 bases, with 19 bases between. Germline V gene sequence: CDR1 SGHDN, CDR2 FVKESK. The CDR3 consists of 15 residues. CDR3 DNA: TGTGCCAGCAGCATCCGGGCTGGGGGGGCGGCTGAAGCTTTCTTT. Translated, it gives CASSIRAGGAAEAFF. Full variable domain (remainder filled in from reference TRBV14 and TRBJ1-1): EAGVTQFPSHSVIEKGQTVTLRCDPISGHDNLYWYRRVMGKEIKFLLHFVKESKQDESGMPNNRFLAERTGGTYSTLKVQPAELEDSGVYFCASSIRAGGAAEAFFGQGTRLTVV.

The chain recombines TRBV30 with TRBJ1-1; D ambiguous. Germline-derived CDR1 and CDR2 are GTSNPN and SVGIG (reference sequence). CDR3 size: 14 residues. The V end lost 0 bases, the J end lost 2 bases, and 10 bases lay between the germline ends. The CDR3 sequence is CAWSVRRDNTEAFF. The CDR3 DNA reads as TGTGCCTGGAGTGTAAGGAGGGATAACACTGAAGCTTTCTTT.

V gene TRBV2 combines with J gene TRBJ1-6, with D unresolved. Germline values: CDR1 SNHLY, CDR2 FYNNEI. V was pared by 2 bases and J by 4 bases, with 12 bases between. This CDR3 comprises 16 residues. CDR3 sequence reads: CASSERGERYNSPLHF. The CDR3 DNA reads as TGTGCCAGCAGTGAACGCGGGGAACGGTATAATTCACCCCTCCACTTT.

The rearrangement joins TRBV6-6 to TRBJ2-7; 8 bases fit TRBD1. The germline gives CDR1 MNHNY, CDR2 SVGAGI (reference sequence). The CDR3 runs to 15 residues. V dropped 2 bases and J dropped 3; count of bases not matched to a gene: 6. Here the CDR3 reads CASSYRGQGVYEQYF. The CDR3 region has the DNA TGTGCCAGCAGTTACCGTGGACAGGGTGTCTACGAGCAGTACTTC.

The rearrangement joins TRBV10-3 to TRBJ1-2, with 8 bases aligning to TRBD1. Germline trimming cut 11 bases from V and 2 bases from J; bases unmatched to any gene: 7. Per the germline V gene, CDR1 is ENHRY and CDR2 is SYGVKD. The CDR3 sequence is 13 residues long. Here the CDR3 DNA reads TGTGCCGCGGGGGACAGGCCGAACTATGGCTACACCTTC. As protein: CAAGDRPNYGYTF.